The rows below give T cell receptor beta chains drawn from one sample of a study of T cell responses to AZD1222 COVID-19 vaccine. The method was immunoSEQ multiplex PCR; TCRdb's version includes in-frame clones alone and lacks a portion of them. The sample lists around 210,000 clones, approximately 94% occurring once. This material consisted of peripheral blood, taken 28 days after the second dose of the MenACWY control vaccine. The receptors derive from an adult who received the MenACWY meningococcal vaccine as a control. Both conserved end residues are part of each CDR3. D genes are given only for firm matches. Not all rows give a size; the values are once, few, many and, for expanded clones, a class.

j_call d_call clone_size v_call cdr3_aa cdr3_nt
TRBJ1-4 - - TRBV9 CASSVAGTFNEKLFF TGTGCCAGCAGCGTAGCCGGGACATTTAATGAAAAACTGTTTTTT
TRBJ1-5 - once TRBV28 CASSLLGGQPQHF TGTGCCAGCAGTTTATTGGGCGGTCAGCCCCAGCATTTT
TRBJ2-7 - - TRBV25-1 CASSELTREQYF TGTGCCAGCAGTGAATTAACCAGGGAGCAGTACTTC
TRBJ1-2 - - TRBV5-1 CASSMAGEDYGYTF TGCGCCAGCAGCATGGCAGGGGAGGACTATGGCTACACCTTC
TRBJ2-2 - - TRBV9 CASSVALGLTGELFF TGTGCCAGCAGCGTAGCTTTGGGGTTAACCGGGGAGCTGTTTTTT
TRBJ2-7 - - TRBV13 CASSLKRAHEQYF TGTGCCAGCAGCTTAAAACGAGCCCACGAGCAGTACTTC
TRBJ2-7 - - TRBV19 CASSPGPRDEQYF TGTGCCAGTAGTCCAGGGCCGCGGGACGAGCAGTACTTC
TRBJ2-1 TRBD1 once TRBV9 CASSAPYVPQGVLYNEQFF TGTGCCAGCAGCGCGCCGTACGTTCCACAGGGGGTATTATACAATGAGCAGTTCTTC
TRBJ2-3 - - TRBV6-2/TRBV6-3 CASSYSPRETDTQYF TGTGCCAGCAGTTACTCACCCAGGGAAACAGATACGCAGTATTTT
TRBJ2-7 - once TRBV6-5 CASGSGSYEQYF TGTGCCAGCGGGAGCGGGTCCTACGAGCAGTACTTC
TRBJ2-7 TRBD2 - TRBV7-2 CASSLAHGGNYEQYF TGTGCCAGCAGCTTAGCGCACGGGGGGAATTACGAGCAGTACTTC
TRBJ2-2 TRBD2 - TRBV11-2 CASSSQSGRVSGELFF TGTGCCAGCAGCTCTCAAAGCGGGAGGGTGTCCGGGGAGCTGTTTTTT
TRBJ2-3 - - TRBV3-1/TRBV3-2 CASRQTGGITDTQYF TGTGCCAGCAGGCAGACAGGAGGAATCACAGATACGCAGTATTTT
TRBJ2-2 - - TRBV9 CASSDGTPNTGELFF TGTGCCAGCAGCGATGGGACTCCGAACACCGGGGAGCTGTTTTTT
TRBJ2-1 - - TRBV19 CASSMSQRAYNEQFF TGTGCCAGTAGTATGTCACAGCGGGCCTACAATGAGCAGTTCTTC
TRBJ2-3 TRBD2 - TRBV7-9 CASSFEGGPTDTQYF TGTGCCAGCAGCTTCGAGGGAGGGCCGACAGATACGCAGTATTTT
TRBJ1-1 - - TRBV27 CASSSGFGTEAFF TGTGCCAGCAGTTCTGGGTTTGGCACTGAAGCTTTCTTT
TRBJ1-2 - - TRBV14 CASSMGGYGYTF TGTGCCAGCAGCATGGGGGGCTATGGCTACACCTTC
TRBJ1-6 - - TRBV7-2 CASSLEGYKDSPLHF TGTGCCAGCAGCTTAGAGGGTTACAAAGATTCACCCCTCCACTTT
TRBJ2-3 TRBD2 once TRBV5-6 CASRDSAGGDTQYF TGTGCCAGCAGGGACTCCGCCGGGGGGGATACGCAGTATTTT
TRBJ1-2 TRBD1 - TRBV2 CASTAGTGVDGYTF TGTGCCAGCACCGCCGGGACAGGGGTAGACGGCTACACCTTC